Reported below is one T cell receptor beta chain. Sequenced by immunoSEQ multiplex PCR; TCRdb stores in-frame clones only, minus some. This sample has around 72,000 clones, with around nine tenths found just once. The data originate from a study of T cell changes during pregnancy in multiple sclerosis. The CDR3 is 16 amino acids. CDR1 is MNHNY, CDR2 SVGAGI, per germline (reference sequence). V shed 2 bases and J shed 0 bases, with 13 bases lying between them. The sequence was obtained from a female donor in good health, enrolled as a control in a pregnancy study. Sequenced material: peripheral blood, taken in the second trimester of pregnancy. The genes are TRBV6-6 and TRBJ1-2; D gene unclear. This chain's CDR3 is CASSYGRVSSNYGYTF. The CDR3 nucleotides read TGTGCCAGCAGTTACGGGAGGGTTTCCTCTAACTATGGCTACACCTTC.